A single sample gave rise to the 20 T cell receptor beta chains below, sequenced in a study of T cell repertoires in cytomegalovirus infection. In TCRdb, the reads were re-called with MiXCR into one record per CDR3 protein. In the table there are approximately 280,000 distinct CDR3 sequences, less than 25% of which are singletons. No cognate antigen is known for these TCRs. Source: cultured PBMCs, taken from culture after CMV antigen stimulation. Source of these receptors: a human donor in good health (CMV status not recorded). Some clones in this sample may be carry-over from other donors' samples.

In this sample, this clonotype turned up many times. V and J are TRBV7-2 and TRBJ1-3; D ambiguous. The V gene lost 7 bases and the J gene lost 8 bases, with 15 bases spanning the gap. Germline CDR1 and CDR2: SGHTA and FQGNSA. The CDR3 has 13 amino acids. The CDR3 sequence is CASNPSGSDTIYF. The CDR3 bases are TGTGCCAGCAACCCATCGGGGTCGGACACCATATATTTT.

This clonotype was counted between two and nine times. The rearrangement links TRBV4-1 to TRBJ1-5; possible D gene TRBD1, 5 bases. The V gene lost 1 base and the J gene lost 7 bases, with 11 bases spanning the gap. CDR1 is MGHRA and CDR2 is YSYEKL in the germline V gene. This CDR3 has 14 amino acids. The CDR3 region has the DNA TGCGCCAGCAGCCAAGGGACGGGGGGGCAGCCCCAGCATTTT. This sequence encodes CASSQGTGGQPQHF.

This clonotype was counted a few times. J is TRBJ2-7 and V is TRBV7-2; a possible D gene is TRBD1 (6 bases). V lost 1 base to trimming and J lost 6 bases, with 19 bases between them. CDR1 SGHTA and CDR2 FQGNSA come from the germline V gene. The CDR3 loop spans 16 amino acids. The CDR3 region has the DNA TGTGCCAGCAGCTTAGGGTGGGGGATACAGGGAGCCGAGCAGTACGTC. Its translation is CASSLGWGIQGAEQYV.

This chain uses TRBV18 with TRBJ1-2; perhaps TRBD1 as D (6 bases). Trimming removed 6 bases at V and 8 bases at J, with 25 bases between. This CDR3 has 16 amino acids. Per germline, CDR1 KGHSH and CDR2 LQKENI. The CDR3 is CASSGQLGQGGTGYTF. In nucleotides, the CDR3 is TGTGCCAGCTCCGGACAGTTGGGCCAAGGGGGAACCGGCTACACCTTC.

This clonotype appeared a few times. CDR3 nucleotide sequence: TGTGCTAGTGGTTTGGGCCCGGGGACTAGCGGGAGTAATGAGCAGTTCTTC. Translation: CASGLGPGTSGSNEQFF. The chain combines TRBV12-5 with TRBJ2-1, with 14 bases fitting TRBD2. Trimming cost V 1 base and J 7 bases; bases outside gene matches: 6. The length of the CDR3 is 17 residues. The V gene's germline CDR1 is LGHNT and CDR2 FRNRAP. Combining the CDR3 with reference TRBV12-5 and TRBJ2-1 gives the whole variable domain DARVTQTPRHKVTEMGQEVTMRCQPILGHNTVFWYRQTMMQGLELLAYFRNRAPLDDSGMPKDRFSAEMPDATLATLKIQPSEPRDSAVYFCASGLGPGTSGSNEQFFGPGTRLTVL.

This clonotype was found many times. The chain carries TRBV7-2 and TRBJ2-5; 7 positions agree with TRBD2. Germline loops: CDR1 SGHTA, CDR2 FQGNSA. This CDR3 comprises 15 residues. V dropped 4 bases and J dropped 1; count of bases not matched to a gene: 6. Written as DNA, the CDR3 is TGTGCCAGCAGCTCGCTGCCTAGCGGCCAAGAGACCCAGTACTTC. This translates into CASSSLPSGQETQYF. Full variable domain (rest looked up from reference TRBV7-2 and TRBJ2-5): GAGVSQSPSNKVTEKGKDVELRCDPISGHTALYWYRQSLGQGLEFLIYFQGNSAPDKSGLPSDRFSAERTGGSVSTLTIQRTQQEDSAVYLCASSSLPSGQETQYFGPGTRLLVL.

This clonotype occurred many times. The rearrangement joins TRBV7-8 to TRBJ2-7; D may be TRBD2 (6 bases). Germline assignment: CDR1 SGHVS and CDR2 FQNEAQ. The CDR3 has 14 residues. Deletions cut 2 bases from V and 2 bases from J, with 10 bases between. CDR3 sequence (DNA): TGTGCCAGCAGCTTAACGGGACTTCCCTACGAGCAGTACTTC. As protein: CASSLTGLPYEQYF.

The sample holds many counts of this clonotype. CDR3 nucleotide sequence: TGTGCCAGCAGCTTAGAGGGAGGGCTAATCGGGGAGCTGTTTTTT. Translating it yields CASSLEGGLIGELFF. The chain links TRBV7-2 to TRBJ2-2; 7 positions agree with TRBD2. The germline V gene has CDR1 SGHTA and CDR2 FQGNSA. Trimming took 1 base from V and 7 from J; bases not matched to a gene: 6. This CDR3 is 15 amino acids long.

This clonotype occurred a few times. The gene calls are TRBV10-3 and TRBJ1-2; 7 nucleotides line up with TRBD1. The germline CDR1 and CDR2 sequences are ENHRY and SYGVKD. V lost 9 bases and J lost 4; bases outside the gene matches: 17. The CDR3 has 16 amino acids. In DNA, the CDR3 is TGTGCCATTTTAAGTGGGGACAGCATTTTGGGCTATGGCTACACCTTC. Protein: CAILSGDSILGYGYTF.

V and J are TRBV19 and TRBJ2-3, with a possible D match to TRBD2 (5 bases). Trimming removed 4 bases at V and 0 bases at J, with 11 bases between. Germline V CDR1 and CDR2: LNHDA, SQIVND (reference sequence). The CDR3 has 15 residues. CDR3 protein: CASSKVPSSTDTQYF. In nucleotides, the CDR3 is TGTGCCAGTAGTAAGGTCCCTAGCAGCACAGATACGCAGTATTTT.

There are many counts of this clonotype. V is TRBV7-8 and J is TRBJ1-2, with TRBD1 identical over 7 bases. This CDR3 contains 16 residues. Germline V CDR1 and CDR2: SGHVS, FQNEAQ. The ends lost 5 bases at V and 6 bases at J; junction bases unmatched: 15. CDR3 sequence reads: CASSPETGPPLHGYTF. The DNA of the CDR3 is TGTGCCAGCAGCCCAGAGACAGGGCCGCCCTTACATGGCTACACCTTC. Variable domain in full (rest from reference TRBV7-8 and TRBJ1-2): GAGVSQSPRYKVAKRGQDVALRCDPISGHVSLFWYQQALGQGPEFLTYFQNEAQLDKSGLPSDRFFAERPEGSVSTLKIQRTQQEDSAVYLCASSPETGPPLHGYTFGSGTRLTVV.

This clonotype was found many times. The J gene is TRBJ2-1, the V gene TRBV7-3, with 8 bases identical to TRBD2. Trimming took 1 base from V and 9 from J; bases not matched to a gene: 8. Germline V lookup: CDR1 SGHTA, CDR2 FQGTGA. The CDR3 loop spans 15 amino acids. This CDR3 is CASSLMGTSYAEQFF. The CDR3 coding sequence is TGTGCCAGCAGCTTAATGGGGACTAGTTACGCTGAGCAGTTCTTC.

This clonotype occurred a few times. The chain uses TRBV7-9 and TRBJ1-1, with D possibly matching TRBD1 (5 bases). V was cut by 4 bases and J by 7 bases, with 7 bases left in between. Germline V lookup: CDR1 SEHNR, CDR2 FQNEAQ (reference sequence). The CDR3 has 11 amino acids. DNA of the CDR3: TGTGCCAGCAGCTGGGACCTTGAAGCTTTCTTT. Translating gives CASSWDLEAFF.

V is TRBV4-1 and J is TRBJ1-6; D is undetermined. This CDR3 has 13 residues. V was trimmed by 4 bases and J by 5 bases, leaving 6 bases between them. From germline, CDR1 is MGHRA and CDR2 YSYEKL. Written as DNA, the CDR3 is TGCGCCAGCAGCCGACCAGATAATTCACCCCTCCACTTT. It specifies CASSRPDNSPLHF.

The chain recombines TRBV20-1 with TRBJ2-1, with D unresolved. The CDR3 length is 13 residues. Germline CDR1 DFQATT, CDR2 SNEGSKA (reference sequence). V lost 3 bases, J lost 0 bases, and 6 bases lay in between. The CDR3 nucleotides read TGCAGTGCTAGGAAGGGCTCCTACAATGAGCAGTTCTTC. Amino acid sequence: CSARKGSYNEQFF.

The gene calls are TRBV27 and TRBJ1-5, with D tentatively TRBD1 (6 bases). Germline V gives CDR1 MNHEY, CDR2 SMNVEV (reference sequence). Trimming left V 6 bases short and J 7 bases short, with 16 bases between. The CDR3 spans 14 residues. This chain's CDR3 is CASRGGGAGQPQHF. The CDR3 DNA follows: TGTGCCAGCAGAGGGGGGGGCGCAGGGCAGCCCCAGCATTTT.

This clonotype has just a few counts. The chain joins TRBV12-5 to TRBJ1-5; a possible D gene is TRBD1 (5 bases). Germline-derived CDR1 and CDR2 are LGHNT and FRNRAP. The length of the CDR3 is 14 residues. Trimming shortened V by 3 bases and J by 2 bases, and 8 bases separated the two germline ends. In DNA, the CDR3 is TGTGCTAGTGGTTTTCCGGGGGGCAATCAGCCCCAGCATTTT. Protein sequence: CASGFPGGNQPQHF.

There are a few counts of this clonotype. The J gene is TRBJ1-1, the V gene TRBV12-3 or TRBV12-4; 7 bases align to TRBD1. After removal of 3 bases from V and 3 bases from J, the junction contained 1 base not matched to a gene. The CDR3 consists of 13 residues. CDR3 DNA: TGTGCCAGCAGTTTCACAGGGGACACTGAAGCTTTCTTT. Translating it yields CASSFTGDTEAFF.

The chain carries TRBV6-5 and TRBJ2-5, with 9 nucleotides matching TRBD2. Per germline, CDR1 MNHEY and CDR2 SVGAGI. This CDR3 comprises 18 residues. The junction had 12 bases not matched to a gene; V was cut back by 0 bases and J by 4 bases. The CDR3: CASSYSRSMGLAGETQYF. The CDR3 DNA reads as TGTGCCAGCAGTTACTCGAGATCGATGGGACTAGCTGGAGAGACCCAGTACTTC.

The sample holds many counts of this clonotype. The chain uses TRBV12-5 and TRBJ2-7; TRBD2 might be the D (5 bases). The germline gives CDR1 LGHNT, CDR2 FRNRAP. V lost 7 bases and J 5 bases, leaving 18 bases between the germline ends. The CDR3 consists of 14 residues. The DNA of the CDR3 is TGTGCTAGTGACCCTCCCGAGGGCAAGCACGAGCAGTACTTC. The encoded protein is CASDPPEGKHEQYF.